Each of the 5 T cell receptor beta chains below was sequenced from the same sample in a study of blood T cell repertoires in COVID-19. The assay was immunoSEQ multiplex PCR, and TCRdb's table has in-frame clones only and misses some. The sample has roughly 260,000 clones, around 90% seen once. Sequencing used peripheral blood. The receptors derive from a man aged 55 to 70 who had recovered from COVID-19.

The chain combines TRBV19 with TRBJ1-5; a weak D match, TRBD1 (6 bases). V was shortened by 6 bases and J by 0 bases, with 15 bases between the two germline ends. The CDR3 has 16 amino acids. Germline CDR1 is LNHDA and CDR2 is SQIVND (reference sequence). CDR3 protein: CASRTTGEGSNQPQHF. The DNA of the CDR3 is TGTGCCAGTAGGACGACAGGTGAGGGTAGCAATCAGCCCCAGCATTTT.

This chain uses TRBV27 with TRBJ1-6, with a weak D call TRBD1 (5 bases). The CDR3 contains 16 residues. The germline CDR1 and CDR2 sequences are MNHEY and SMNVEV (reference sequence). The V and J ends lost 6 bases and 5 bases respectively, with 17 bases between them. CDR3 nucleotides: TGTGCCAGCAGATTCCGGGGGAAGTCGGATAATTCACCCCTCCACTTT. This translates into CASRFRGKSDNSPLHF.

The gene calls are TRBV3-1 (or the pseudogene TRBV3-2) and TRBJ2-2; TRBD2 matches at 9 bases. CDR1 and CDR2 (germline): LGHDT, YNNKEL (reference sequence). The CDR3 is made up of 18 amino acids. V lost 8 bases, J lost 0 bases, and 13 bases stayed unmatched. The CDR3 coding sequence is TGTGCCAGCTCTTACCCCCGTAGCGGGGGTTCGAACACCGGGGAGCTGTTTTTT. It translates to CASSYPRSGGSNTGELFF.

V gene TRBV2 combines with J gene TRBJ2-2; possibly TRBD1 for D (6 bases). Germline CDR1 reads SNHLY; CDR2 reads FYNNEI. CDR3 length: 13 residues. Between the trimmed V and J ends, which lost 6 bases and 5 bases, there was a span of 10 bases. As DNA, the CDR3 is TGTGCCAGCAGGAAGACAGGTACCGGGGAGCTGTTTTTT. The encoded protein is CASRKTGTGELFF. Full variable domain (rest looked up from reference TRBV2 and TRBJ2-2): EPEVTQTPSHQVTQMGQEVILRCVPISNHLYFYWYRQILGQKVEFLVSFYNNEISEKSEIFDDQFSVERPDGSNFTLKIRSTKLEDSAMYFCASRKTGTGELFFGEGSRLTVL.

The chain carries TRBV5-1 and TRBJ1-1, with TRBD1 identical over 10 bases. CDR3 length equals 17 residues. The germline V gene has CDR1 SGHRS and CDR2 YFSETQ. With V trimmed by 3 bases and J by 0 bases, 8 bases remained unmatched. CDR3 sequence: CASSSRTGGPMNTEAFF. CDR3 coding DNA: TGCGCCAGCAGCTCACGGACAGGGGGGCCTATGAACACTGAAGCTTTCTTT.